One and the same sample provided the 12 T cell receptor beta chains below, sequenced in a study of blood T cell repertoires in COVID-19. Only in-frame clones appear in the TCRdb table, and some are missing; sequencing was by immunoSEQ multiplex PCR. The table records about 60,000 clones, about 80% of them present only once. The specimen was peripheral blood. These receptors came from a woman older than 75 with acute or convalescent COVID-19.

This chain links TRBV19 with TRBJ1-1, with TRBD1 as a possible D gene (5 bases). Germline CDR1 reads LNHDA; CDR2 reads SQIVND (reference sequence). Trimming left V 3 bases short and J 1 base short, with 6 bases between. The CDR3 extends over 13 amino acids. CDR3 amino acids: CASSIRENTEAFF. DNA of the CDR3: TGTGCCAGTAGTATCAGGGAGAACACTGAAGCTTTCTTT.

The chain recombines TRBV5-1 with TRBJ2-7; a weak D match, TRBD1 (6 bases). CDR3 size: 14 residues. In germline, CDR1 is SGHRS, CDR2 YFSETQ. V was shortened by 2 bases and J by 5 bases, with 14 bases between the two germline ends. CDR3 in amino acids: CASSFGPTGNEQYF. The CDR3 DNA follows: TGCGCCAGCAGCTTTGGGCCAACAGGGAACGAGCAGTACTTC. The complete variable domain, with remaining parts taken from reference TRBV5-1 and TRBJ2-7, reads KAGVTQTPRYLIKTRGQQVTLSCSPISGHRSVSWYQQTPGQGLQFLFEYFSETQRNKGNFPGRFSGRQFSNSRSEMNVSTLELGDSALYLCASSFGPTGNEQYFGPGTRLTVT.

The chain recombines TRBV19 with TRBJ1-6; no firm D call. Trimming removed 6 bases at V and 6 bases at J, with 15 bases between. CDR3 length equals 15 residues. The germline gives CDR1 LNHDA, CDR2 SQIVND (reference sequence). DNA for the CDR3: TGTGCCAGTAGGGGCACCCGATCTACTAATTCACCCCTCCACTTT. This sequence encodes CASRGTRSTNSPLHF.

The genes are TRBV25-1 and TRBJ2-5; maybe TRBD2 (5 bases). V dropped 3 bases and J dropped 2 bases, with 10 bases sitting between them. Germline V gives CDR1 MGHDK, CDR2 SYGVNS. The CDR3 totals 14 residues. In DNA, the CDR3 is TGTGCCAGCAGTGATGTGTGGACTCAAGAGACCCAGTACTTC. This gives the protein CASSDVWTQETQYF. The whole variable domain, remainder taken from reference TRBV25-1 and TRBJ2-5, is EADIYQTPRYLVIGTGKKITLECSQTMGHDKMYWYQQDPGMELHLIHYSYGVNSTEKGDLSSESTVSRIRTEHFPLTLESARPSHTSQYLCASSDVWTQETQYFGPGTRLLVL.

This clone occurred once. This chain links TRBV4-1 with TRBJ2-6, with a weak D call TRBD1 (6 bases). The ends were cut back, 4 bases at V and 3 bases at J, with 7 bases in the middle. Per the germline V gene, CDR1 is MGHRA and CDR2 is YSYEKL. The CDR3 loop spans 14 amino acids. The CDR3 DNA reads TGCGCCAGCAGCCGGGGGCTTGGGGCCAACGTCCTGACTTTC. Amino acid sequence: CASSRGLGANVLTF.

The chain couples TRBV11-1 to TRBJ1-4; D is undetermined. Germline values: CDR1 SGHAT, CDR2 FQDESV (reference sequence). The V gene lost 3 bases and the J gene lost 0 bases, with 8 bases spanning the gap. The CDR3 is 15 residues long. CDR3 loop: CASSFKRATNEKLFF. CDR3 DNA sequence: TGTGCCAGCAGCTTCAAGCGCGCAACTAATGAAAAACTGTTTTTT.

The rearrangement links TRBV2 to TRBJ2-3; 7 bases match TRBD2. CDR1 is SNHLY, CDR2 FYNNEI, per germline. This CDR3 has 14 residues. With 7 bases clipped from V and 3 bases from J, the junction kept 7 bases outside the gene matches. The CDR3 loop reads CASNSGLKTDTQYF. CDR3 nucleotides: TGTGCCAGCAACTCGGGACTAAAGACAGATACGCAGTATTTT.

This clone was seen a handful of times. The chain uses TRBV30 and TRBJ2-7; D is perhaps TRBD2 (6 bases). The CDR3 sequence is 11 residues long. The V and J ends lost 2 bases and 4 bases respectively, with 6 bases between them. Germline CDR1 reads GTSNPN; CDR2 reads SVGIG (reference sequence). CDR3 loop: CAWSRGYEQYF. The CDR3 DNA reads TGTGCCTGGAGTCGGGGGTACGAGCAGTACTTC.

V and J are TRBV3-1 (or the pseudogene TRBV3-2) and TRBJ2-1, with 7 nucleotides matching TRBD1. V was clipped by 6 bases and J by 9 bases; unmatched bases: 11. CDR3 length: 14 residues. Germline loops: CDR1 LGHDT, CDR2 YNNKEL (reference sequence). CDR3 residues: CASSPGGPVGEQFF. The CDR3 DNA follows: TGTGCCAGCAGTCCAGGGGGACCCGTCGGTGAGCAGTTCTTC.

This clone came up once. CDR3 sequence: CASSLRDSAGGNTIYF. The CDR3 region has the DNA TGTGCCAGCAGTTTAAGGGATTCAGCGGGGGGAAACACCATATATTTT. The chain combines TRBV28 with TRBJ1-3; no clear D gene. V lost 2 bases and J lost 4, with 15 bases in between. The germline CDR1 and CDR2 sequences are MDHEN and SYDVKM. The CDR3 covers 16 residues.

The chain recombines TRBV25-1 with TRBJ2-7; 8 nucleotides line up with TRBD2. The CDR3 is 15 amino acids. Germline assignment: CDR1 MGHDK and CDR2 SYGVNS. Trimming cost V 3 bases and J 4 bases; bases outside gene matches: 8. This chain's CDR3 is CASSDFASGRYEQYF. CDR3 nucleotides: TGTGCCAGCAGTGATTTTGCTAGCGGGCGTTACGAGCAGTACTTC.

The chain uses TRBV5-1 and TRBJ2-3; D is possibly TRBD2 (5 bases). Germline V CDR1 and CDR2: SGHRS, YFSETQ. V was shortened by 1 base and J by 1 base, with 13 bases between the two germline ends. The CDR3 spans 16 residues. CDR3: CASSLRGPKGTDTQYF. Here the CDR3 DNA reads TGCGCCAGCAGCTTGAGAGGGCCCAAAGGCACAGATACGCAGTATTTT.